A selection of T cell receptor beta chains follows, all from one sample in a study of T cell responses to AZD1222 COVID-19 vaccine. Clones were sequenced by immunoSEQ multiplex PCR, and TCRdb holds only the in-frame ones, with some missing. Here the sample spans approximately 130,000 clones, about 93% being singletons. The sequencing used peripheral blood, collected on day 0 of AZD1222 vaccination. These receptors came from an adult in good health. Both conserved end residues are part of each CDR3. D genes are given only for firm matches. The size of a clone is reported for some rows only, either as once, few or many, or as a class for expanded clones.

TRBJ1-1 TRBD1 NA TRBV13 CASRPQGTTEAFF TGTGCTAGCCGTCCACAGGGGACCACTGAAGCTTTCTTT
TRBJ2-1 TRBD1 NA TRBV5-6 CASSWSGQTYNEQFF TGTGCCAGCAGCTGGTCGGGACAGACCTACAATGAGCAGTTCTTC
TRBJ1-2 TRBD1 NA TRBV4-2 CASSQERTGYGYTF TGTGCCAGCAGCCAAGAACGGACAGGGTATGGCTACACCTTC
TRBJ1-1 NA NA TRBV14 CASSHGQMNTEAFF TGTGCCAGCAGCCACGGACAGATGAACACTGAAGCTTTCTTT
TRBJ2-7 NA NA TRBV29-1 CSVRGVTSYEQYF TGCAGCGTAAGAGGAGTCACTTCCTACGAGCAGTACTTC
TRBJ1-5 TRBD1 once TRBV5-1 CASSLGTGNQPQHF TGCGCCAGCAGCTTGGGGACAGGGAATCAGCCCCAGCATTTT
TRBJ1-4 NA NA TRBV6-5 CASSYYRAEKLFF TGTGCCAGCAGTTACTACAGGGCTGAAAAACTGTTTTTT
TRBJ1-4 NA NA TRBV19 CASTGTTATNEKLFF TGTGCCAGTACAGGGACAACGGCAACTAATGAAAAACTGTTTTTT
TRBJ2-5 NA NA TRBV27 CASSFKSGAEETQYF TGTGCCAGCAGTTTTAAGTCAGGGGCAGAAGAGACCCAGTACTTC
TRBJ2-2 NA once TRBV19 CASSPRGGSNTGELFF TGTGCCAGTAGTCCCCGAGGGGGGTCGAACACCGGGGAGCTGTTTTTT
TRBJ2-4 NA NA TRBV18 CASSPPRTKNIQYF TGTGCCAGCTCACCACCGAGAACCAAAAACATTCAGTACTTC
TRBJ1-4 NA NA TRBV6-4 CASTETGIGWEKLFF TGTGCCAGCACGGAAACAGGGATTGGATGGGAAAAACTGTTTTTT
TRBJ1-2 NA NA TRBV5-1 CASRPQGIANYGYTF TGCGCCAGCAGGCCTCAGGGCATAGCTAACTATGGCTACACCTTC
TRBJ1-1 NA NA TRBV11-2 CASSFPRNPLAFF TGTGCCAGCAGCTTCCCCAGGAACCCTTTAGCTTTCTTT
TRBJ2-2 NA NA TRBV7-2 CASSPERKNRELFF TGTGCCAGCAGCCCAGAAAGGAAAAACCGGGAGCTGTTTTTT
TRBJ1-2 TRBD1 NA TRBV5-1 CASSDYGQGGYGYTF TGCGCCAGCAGTGATTATGGACAGGGAGGATATGGCTACACCTTC
TRBJ1-2 NA NA TRBV19 CASKRLSSGYGYTF TGTGCCAGTAAACGGCTTAGTTCAGGCTATGGCTACACCTTC
TRBJ1-2 NA NA TRBV6-5 CASKKTGPRGYTF TGTGCCAGCAAGAAAACAGGTCCCAGAGGCTACACCTTC
TRBJ1-1 NA NA TRBV4-1 CASSQVPGPRSLYTEAFF TGCGCCAGCAGCCAAGTTCCCGGGCCCCGTTCCCTTTACACTGAAGCTTTCTTT
TRBJ1-2 NA NA TRBV5-1 CASSSGPGAYGYTF TGCGCCAGCAGCTCGGGACCCGGGGCCTATGGCTACACCTTC
TRBJ1-3 NA NA TRBV18 CASSPRPSESGNTIYF TGTGCCAGCTCACCCCGCCCTTCGGAGTCTGGAAACACCATATATTTT
TRBJ1-1 NA NA TRBV6-5 CASRKFPGATEAFF TGTGCCAGTCGGAAGTTTCCAGGGGCAACTGAAGCTTTCTTT